The T cell receptor beta chain described here comes from a study of identical twins. General study findings and limits: Within cord blood, abundant beta clonotypes carried fewer insertions, but memory repertoires showed no such trend.

TCRdb ran MiXCR on the 5' RACE reads and lists one entry per CDR3 protein. The sample comprises around 300,000 distinct CDR3 sequences, about 8.1% of which are singletons, and more than 2% rests with the top ten. CDR1 is SGHNT and CDR2 is YYREEE in the germline V gene (reference sequence). The CDR3 consists of 14 residues. With 4 bases clipped from V and 4 bases from J, the junction kept 7 bases outside the gene matches. For this clonotype: The antigen is not known.

The same specimen was also included in a second study, on yellow fever vaccine responses in identical twins.

V usage is TRBV5-4 and J usage is TRBJ1-2, with 7 bases that match TRBD1. The sequenced material came from memory (CD45RO+) T cells sorted from blood. The receptor was isolated from a woman aged 18-35 years in good health. The CDR3 spells CASSVQTGTYGYTF. CDR3 DNA: TGTGCCAGCAGCGTCCAGACAGGGACCTATGGCTACACCTTC.